The 20 T cell receptor beta chains below come from one sample, sequenced in a study of CD8 T cells in Susac syndrome. Reverse transcription used roughly 0.45 to 1 ug RNA and random hexamers. TCRdb recomputed calls from the immunoSEQ multiplex PCR reads with MiXCR, one row per CDR3 protein. This table holds over 200,000 distinct CDR3 sequences, about 95% found once. The sequenced sample consisted of CD4+ T cells from PBMCs. These receptors were taken from a human donor with multiple sclerosis.

The chain is built from TRBV7-9 and TRBJ1-2; D uncertain. The germline V gene encodes CDR1 SEHNR and CDR2 FQNEAQ (reference sequence). The CDR3 has 15 residues. Trimming pared 2 bases from V and 12 bases from J, leaving 22 bases between. Here the CDR3 DNA reads TGTGCCAGCAGCTTATCCGGCTTAGTAAGCGGCTTAGACACCTTC. As protein: CASSLSGLVSGLDTF.

The genes are TRBV12-3 or TRBV12-4 and TRBJ1-6; D ambiguous. Trimming removed 1 base from V and 7 bases from J, with 5 bases in between. This CDR3 has 13 amino acids. CDR3 DNA sequence: TGTGCCAGCAGTTTAGGGACCAATTCACCCCTCCACTTT. It is translated as CASSLGTNSPLHF.

In this sample, this clonotype turned up once. This chain uses TRBV30 with TRBJ2-7, with 7 nucleotides matching TRBD1. The CDR3 length is 13 residues. V lost 3 bases and J lost 3; bases outside the gene matches: 5. Germline loops: CDR1 GTSNPN, CDR2 SVGIG (reference sequence). Here the CDR3 reads CAWSKDRLYEQYF. CDR3 in DNA: TGTGCCTGGAGCAAGGACAGGCTCTACGAGCAGTACTTC.

V and J are TRBV15 and TRBJ2-5, with D possibly being TRBD2 (6 bases). Germline V gene sequence: CDR1 LNHNV, CDR2 YYDKDF (reference sequence). Trimming shortened V by 4 bases and J by 5 bases, and 14 bases separated the two germline ends. CDR3 length: 14 amino acids. The CDR3 bases are TGTGCCACCAGCATCCTGGCGGGGCGGGAGACCCAGTACTTC. It is translated as CATSILAGRETQYF.

The chain joins TRBV20-1 to TRBJ1-1; 8 bases agree with TRBD1. Germline V gene lookup returns CDR1 DFQATT and CDR2 SNEGSKA (reference sequence). This CDR3 has 15 amino acids. The ends lost 6 bases at V and 1 base at J; junction bases unmatched: 10. CDR3 bases: TGCAGTGCCCTCGGGGCCGACAGGGGGAACACTGAAGCTTTCTTT. Residues: CSALGADRGNTEAFF.

The CDR3 nucleotides are TGTGCCAGCAGCTTGGGACAGGGGGCTAATGAAAAACTGTTTTTT. Translation gives CASSLGQGANEKLFF. The chain carries TRBV5-4 and TRBJ1-4; 9 bases agree with TRBD1. CDR3 length equals 15 residues. V lost 0 bases to trimming and J lost 3 bases; unmatched junction nucleotides: 0. Germline CDR1 SGHNT, CDR2 YYREEE (reference sequence).

V is TRBV19 and J is TRBJ2-5, with D possibly TRBD2 on 5 matching bases. Germline assignment: CDR1 LNHDA and CDR2 SQIVND (reference sequence). V lost 1 base and J 3 bases, leaving 6 bases between the germline ends. The CDR3 has 13 residues. The CDR3 sequence is CASSIVGKETQYF. CDR3 nucleotide sequence: TGTGCCAGTAGTATAGTCGGGAAAGAGACCCAGTACTTC.

The V gene is TRBV12-3 or TRBV12-4, the J gene TRBJ1-2; D not certain. The CDR3 totals 12 residues. The ends were cut back, 7 bases at V and 4 bases at J, with 10 bases in the middle. The CDR3 region is CASTQLGYGYTF. DNA of the CDR3: TGTGCCAGCACCCAACTTGGCTATGGCTACACCTTC.

The chain recombines TRBV27 with TRBJ1-6, with TRBD1 matching over 7 bases. In germline, CDR1 is MNHEY, CDR2 SMNVEV (reference sequence). V trimming: 3 bases; J trimming: 3 bases; junction bases outside the gene matches: 5. This CDR3 is built from 16 residues. CDR3 protein: CASSFGTADYNSPLHF. DNA for the CDR3: TGTGCCAGCAGTTTTGGGACAGCCGACTATAATTCACCCCTCCACTTT.

This chain connects TRBV15 to TRBJ1-1; no clear D gene. V was trimmed by 0 bases and J by 0 bases, leaving 5 bases between them. Germline V gene lookup returns CDR1 LNHNV and CDR2 YYDKDF (reference sequence). This CDR3 has 14 residues. In nucleotides, the CDR3 is TGTGCCACCAGCAGAGAAGTAATGAACACTGAAGCTTTCTTT. Translating it yields CATSREVMNTEAFF.

The V call is TRBV29-1, the J call TRBJ2-1; 8 bases map to TRBD1. V lost 6 bases to trimming and J lost 1 base; unmatched junction nucleotides: 17. The germline CDR1 and CDR2 sequences are SQVTM and ANQGSEA. The CDR3 contains 18 residues. The chain's CDR3 is CSVLLDRVGFRSYNEQFF. For the CDR3, the DNA is TGCAGCGTCCTACTGGACAGGGTTGGCTTCAGGTCCTACAATGAGCAGTTCTTC.

The V call is TRBV20-1, the J call TRBJ1-1, with TRBD1 identical over 9 bases. The CDR3 has 15 residues. Trimming at V came to 6 bases and at J to 0 bases, leaving 8 bases not matched to a gene. Germline assignment: CDR1 DFQATT and CDR2 SNEGSKA (reference sequence). The CDR3 is CSAHRQGEMNTEAFF. In DNA form, the CDR3 reads TGCAGTGCCCACAGACAGGGGGAAATGAACACTGAAGCTTTCTTT.

V and J are TRBV25-1 and TRBJ2-3; D is uncertain. CDR3 length: 14 amino acids. Germline lookup yields CDR1 MGHDK and CDR2 SYGVNS. Between the trimmed V and J ends, which lost 0 bases and 6 bases, there was a span of 10 bases. Written as DNA, the CDR3 is TGTGCCAGCAGTGAATATGGGATGGTTGATACGCAGTATTTT. It encodes CASSEYGMVDTQYF. Full variable domain (rest looked up from reference TRBV25-1 and TRBJ2-3): EADIYQTPRYLVIGTGKKITLECSQTMGHDKMYWYQQDPGMELHLIHYSYGVNSTEKGDLSSESTVSRIRTEHFPLTLESARPSHTSQYLCASSEYGMVDTQYFGPGTRLTVL.

The J gene is TRBJ1-6, the V gene TRBV3-1; no clear D gene. Germline V lookup: CDR1 LGHDT, CDR2 YNNKEL (reference sequence). The CDR3 covers 14 residues. V was trimmed by 4 bases and J by 9 bases, leaving 13 bases between them. Written as DNA, the CDR3 is TGTGCCAGCAGCCCCGGGTATGACGGTTCACCCCTCCACTTT. Translated: CASSPGYDGSPLHF.

The chain is built from TRBV24-1 and TRBJ2-7; no firm D call. V shed 3 bases and J shed 3 bases, with 2 bases lying between them. The CDR3 totals 11 residues. The germline CDR1 and CDR2 sequences are KGHDR and SFDVKD. CDR3 nucleotides: TGTGCCACCAGTGATGGCTACGAGCAGTACTTC. This gives the protein CATSDGYEQYF.

This chain's CDR3 is CSAPSGQPYNEQFF. CDR3 DNA: TGCAGCGCCCCCTCGGGACAGCCGTACAATGAGCAGTTCTTC. The chain has TRBV29-1 and TRBJ2-1, with 7 bases that match TRBD1. Germline V CDR1 and CDR2: SQVTM, ANQGSEA. The CDR3 covers 14 residues. V trimming: 7 bases; J trimming: 4 bases; junction bases outside the gene matches: 10.

The table lists this clonotype with a few counts. The rearrangement uses TRBV5-1 and TRBJ2-1; perhaps TRBD2 as D (6 bases). Germline V lookup: CDR1 SGHRS, CDR2 YFSETQ. The ends were cut back, 2 bases at V and 0 bases at J, with 18 bases in the middle. The CDR3 is 18 amino acids. CDR3 DNA sequence: TGCGCCAGCAGCTTTTTCGGTACTGGCGGGGACTCCTACAATGAGCAGTTCTTC. Translation gives CASSFFGTGGDSYNEQFF.

This clonotype was seen a single time. The J gene is TRBJ2-7, the V gene TRBV6-6; D is tentatively TRBD1 or TRBD2 (6 bases each). This CDR3 is built from 14 residues. Germline V lookup: CDR1 MNHNY, CDR2 SVGAGI (reference sequence). Trimming took 4 bases from V and 7 from J, leaving 17 bases between them. CDR3 sequence reads: CASSLGQGREEQYV. The CDR3 nucleotides read TGTGCCAGCAGTTTAGGGCAGGGGCGGGAAGAGCAGTACGTC.

V is TRBV15 and J is TRBJ1-6, with 7 nucleotides matching TRBD1. Germline assignment: CDR1 LNHNV and CDR2 YYDKDF (reference sequence). J lost 6 bases, V lost 5 bases, and 7 bases had no gene match. This CDR3 spans 15 amino acids. CDR3: CATSARSGGNSPLHF. The CDR3 DNA reads as TGTGCCACCAGCGCCCGGTCAGGGGGTAATTCACCCCTCCACTTT.

The chain is built from TRBV30 and TRBJ2-1; no clear D. V shed 3 bases and J shed 6 bases, with 3 bases lying between them. The germline CDR1 and CDR2 sequences are GTSNPN and SVGIG (reference sequence). The CDR3 spans 10 residues. CDR3 sequence reads: CAWSGNEQFF. CDR3 nucleotide sequence: TGTGCCTGGAGCGGCAATGAGCAGTTCTTC.